These T cell receptor beta chains were read from a single sample in a study of technical replicates of blood from several donors. The protocol was immunoSEQ multiplex PCR, while the TCRdb copy is restricted to in-frame clones and leaves out a portion. The table shows around 50,000 clones, with 94% occurring only once. Sequencing was performed on T cells isolated from PBMCs. Source of these receptors: a human donor in good health. Each CDR3 is given with its conserved first and last residue. D genes are given only for firm matches. A row's size may be missing; if present it is once, few, many or a size class.

DNA	CDR3	size	D	V	J	length
TGTGCCAGCAGCTTAGAGGACAGGCTCTCCTACGAGCAGTACTTC	CASSLEDRLSYEQYF	.	TRBD1	TRBV11-3	TRBJ2-7	15
TGTGCCAGCAGCCCCCAGAAGGAAGCTTTCTTT	CASSPQKEAFF	once	.	TRBV11-1	TRBJ1-1	11
TGCGCCAGCAGCTTGGCGCCTAGCGGGGTACATTACAATGAGCAGTTCTTC	CASSLAPSGVHYNEQFF	.	TRBD2	TRBV5-1	TRBJ2-1	17
TGTGCCAGCAGCCTGAGGGACGGGAGATATGGCTACACCTTC	CASSLRDGRYGYTF	.	.	TRBV5-4	TRBJ1-2	14
TGTGCCAGCAGCACCCAACGGACAGGGAGCTCCTATAATTCACCCCTCCACTTT	CASSTQRTGSSYNSPLHF	.	TRBD1	TRBV7-8	TRBJ1-6	18
TGTGCCAGCAGGCCTAAGGGTCGGCTAGCGGGGCTCCAAGAGACCCAGTACTTC	CASRPKGRLAGLQETQYF	.	TRBD2	TRBV28	TRBJ2-5	18
TGTGCCAGCAGTTCTACCCTCGGGGAGCAGTACTTC	CASSSTLGEQYF	.	.	TRBV11-3	TRBJ2-7	12
TGCGCCAGCAGCCTGGGGTCAGGGGAGGGGTTACTCGAAAAACTGTTTTTT	CASSLGSGEGLLEKLFF	.	.	TRBV5-1	TRBJ1-4	17
TGTGCCAGCAGCTCCCTGACAGGGGAGGCCGGGGAGCTGTTTTTT	CASSSLTGEAGELFF	.	TRBD1	TRBV5-4	TRBJ2-2	15
TGTGCCAGCAGCTCTTGGGGCCTAGCCAAAAACATTCAGTACTTC	CASSSWGLAKNIQYF	.	.	TRBV11-2	TRBJ2-4	15
TGCGCCAGCAGCCCTGACAGGGAAGAGACCCAGTACTTC	CASSPDREETQYF	.	TRBD1	TRBV5-1	TRBJ2-5	13
TGTGCCAGCAGGGACAGCCCTAGCACAGATACGCAGTATTTT	CASRDSPSTDTQYF	.	.	TRBV6-6	TRBJ2-3	14
TGCGCCAGCAGTGGGGGCGGGAGTTACCCAGATACGCAGTATTTT	CASSGGGSYPDTQYF	.	TRBD2	TRBV10-2	TRBJ2-3	15
TGTGCCAGCAGCCGTAAACCAACTCCGTTCTACAATGAGCAGTTCTTC	CASSRKPTPFYNEQFF	.	.	TRBV5-6	TRBJ2-1	16